What follows is one TCR beta chain and its context. These data come from a study of T cell changes during pregnancy in multiple sclerosis. The table came from immunoSEQ multiplex PCR; TCRdb's copy has only in-frame clones and leaves some out. This table holds 85,000 to 100,000 clones, around 92% found once. With 3 bases removed from V and 5 bases from J, the gap between germline ends came to 10 bases. The CDR3 has 14 residues. CDR1 LNHDA and CDR2 SQIVND come from the germline V gene (reference sequence). The chain has TRBV19 and TRBJ2-2; possibly TRBD1 for D (6 bases). Source: peripheral blood, taken in the first trimester of pregnancy. This TCR derives from a female donor with multiple sclerosis, enrolled in a pregnancy study. CDR3 bases: TGTGCCAGTAGTATTTCCCAGGGGACCGGGGAGCTGTTTTTT. It codes for CASSISQGTGELFF.